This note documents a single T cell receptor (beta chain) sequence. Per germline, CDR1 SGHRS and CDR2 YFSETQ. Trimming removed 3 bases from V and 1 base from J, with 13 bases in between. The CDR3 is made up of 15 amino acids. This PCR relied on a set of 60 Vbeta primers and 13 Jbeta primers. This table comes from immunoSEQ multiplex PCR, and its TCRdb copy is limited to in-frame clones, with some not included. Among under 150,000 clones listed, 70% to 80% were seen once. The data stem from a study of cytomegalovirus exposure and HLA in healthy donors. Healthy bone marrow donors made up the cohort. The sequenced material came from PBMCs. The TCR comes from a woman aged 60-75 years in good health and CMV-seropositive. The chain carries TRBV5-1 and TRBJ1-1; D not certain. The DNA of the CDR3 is TGCGCCAGCAGCTGGGTGGGGAGCTCGAACACTGAAGCTTTCTTT. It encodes CASSWVGSSNTEAFF.